This T cell receptor (beta chain) was sequenced in a study of graft-versus-host responses after intestinal transplantation. The CDR3 is 16 amino acids. Germline lookup yields CDR1 SGHTA and CDR2 FQGNSA. V dropped 1 base and J dropped 1; count of bases not matched to a gene: 4. Turning to this clone: As yet, its antigen is unknown.

Sequenced by immunoSEQ multiplex PCR; TCRdb stores in-frame clones only, minus some. Of about 90,000 clones in the sample, 90% to 95% were seen once. The study, taken as a whole, reports: Recipient marrow showed GvH clones, some seen first in ileum or blood.

The chain carries TRBV7-2 and TRBJ2-1; 7 nucleotides align to TRBD2. This material consisted of unstimulated CD8+ T cells sorted from spleen or lymph node cells, taken before transplant. The sequence was collected from a human donor who was the organ donor for an intestinal transplant. The CDR3 loop is CASSLDLGGSYNEQFF. CDR3 DNA sequence: TGTGCCAGCAGCTTAGACTTGGGAGGGTCCTACAATGAGCAGTTCTTC.